A selection of T cell receptor beta chains follows, all from one sample in a study of control samples from healthy donors and cancer patients. Produced via immunoSEQ multiplex PCR; TCRdb's table is partial and in-frame only. The sample holds roughly 26,000 clones, around four fifths seen once. Sequencing was done on a sample of PBMCs. Receptors were obtained from a man aged 55-75 years with colorectal cancer. Both conserved end residues are part of each CDR3. Each record gives: clone size, V gene, D gene, J gene, CDR3 DNA, CDR3 protein. D genes are given only for firm matches. Clone size is stated in some rows and not others, as once, few, many or a class when expanded.

clone size: NA; V gene: TRBV6-5; D gene: NA; J gene: TRBJ2-3; CDR3 DNA: TGTGCCAGCAGGGTCGGTGGCTTGGGCACAGATACGCAGTATTTT; CDR3 protein: CASRVGGLGTDTQYF
clone size: NA; V gene: TRBV6-5; D gene: NA; J gene: TRBJ2-1; CDR3 DNA: TGTGCCAGCAGTCTAACTTCGGGGTCCTACAATGAGCAGTTCTTC; CDR3 protein: CASSLTSGSYNEQFF
clone size: NA; V gene: TRBV29-1; D gene: NA; J gene: TRBJ1-4; CDR3 DNA: TGCAGCGTTTACGGCCGGGGTGAAAAACTGTTTTTT; CDR3 protein: CSVYGRGEKLFF
clone size: NA; V gene: TRBV9; D gene: NA; J gene: TRBJ2-2; CDR3 DNA: TGTGCCAGCAGCGTAGATCTTAGGGCCGGGGAGCTGTTTTTT; CDR3 protein: CASSVDLRAGELFF
clone size: NA; V gene: TRBV5-1; D gene: NA; J gene: TRBJ1-1; CDR3 DNA: TGCGCCAGCAGCTTGGATTGGGGGGGCGCAAACACTGAAGCTTTCTTT; CDR3 protein: CASSLDWGGANTEAFF
clone size: NA; V gene: TRBV7-2; D gene: NA; J gene: TRBJ1-6; CDR3 DNA: TGTGCCAGCAGTTACGGGACAACGTATTCACCCCTCCACTTT; CDR3 protein: CASSYGTTYSPLHF
clone size: NA; V gene: TRBV19; D gene: NA; J gene: TRBJ2-1; CDR3 DNA: TGTGCCACCGCCGGGGGGCGCTCCTACAATGAGCAGTTCTTC; CDR3 protein: CATAGGRSYNEQFF
clone size: NA; V gene: TRBV27; D gene: NA; J gene: TRBJ1-2; CDR3 DNA: TGTGCCAGCAGTTCCGCCGGACTAAACTATGGCTACACCTTC; CDR3 protein: CASSSAGLNYGYTF
clone size: NA; V gene: TRBV27; D gene: NA; J gene: TRBJ2-6; CDR3 DNA: TGTGCCAGCAGTTTATCCCGGTTGACAGCCTCTGGGGCCAACGTCCTGACTTTC; CDR3 protein: CASSLSRLTASGANVLTF
clone size: NA; V gene: TRBV10-1; D gene: NA; J gene: TRBJ2-2; CDR3 DNA: TGCGCCAGCAGCGCCTACGGCGGGGAGCTGTTTTTT; CDR3 protein: CASSAYGGELFF
clone size: NA; V gene: TRBV13; D gene: TRBD1; J gene: TRBJ2-7; CDR3 DNA: TGTGCCAGCAGCAACAGGGACAGCGGCGGTGACTACGAGCAGTACTTC; CDR3 protein: CASSNRDSGGDYEQYF
clone size: NA; V gene: TRBV6-5; D gene: NA; J gene: TRBJ1-6; CDR3 DNA: TGTGCCAGCGGTTACTATAATTCACCCCTCCACTTT; CDR3 protein: CASGYYNSPLHF
clone size: NA; V gene: TRBV9; D gene: NA; J gene: TRBJ2-6; CDR3 DNA: TGTGCCAGCAGCGTAAGTCCCAGTGGGGCCAACGTCCTGACTTTC; CDR3 protein: CASSVSPSGANVLTF
clone size: NA; V gene: TRBV12-5; D gene: NA; J gene: TRBJ2-6; CDR3 DNA: TGTGCTAGTTCTCAGGGGTCTGGGGCCAACGTCCTGACTTTC; CDR3 protein: CASSQGSGANVLTF
clone size: NA; V gene: TRBV3-1/TRBV3-2; D gene: NA; J gene: TRBJ1-4; CDR3 DNA: TGTGCCAGCAGCCTGCCCGGGGAAATCCGGGATGAAAAACTGTTTTTT; CDR3 protein: CASSLPGEIRDEKLFF
clone size: NA; V gene: TRBV30; D gene: NA; J gene: TRBJ1-3; CDR3 DNA: TGTGCCTGGAGTACTCGAGAGAGGACTGGAAACACCATATATTTT; CDR3 protein: CAWSTRERTGNTIYF
clone size: NA; V gene: TRBV9; D gene: NA; J gene: TRBJ1-6; CDR3 DNA: TGTGCCAGCAGCGTAGACGGGGATGGGGCTTCACCCCTCCACTTT; CDR3 protein: CASSVDGDGASPLHF
clone size: NA; V gene: TRBV5-1; D gene: NA; J gene: TRBJ1-1; CDR3 DNA: TGCGCCAGCAGTCGAAGCCCAGACATGAACACTGAAGCTTTCTTT; CDR3 protein: CASSRSPDMNTEAFF
clone size: NA; V gene: TRBV10-1; D gene: NA; J gene: TRBJ2-2; CDR3 DNA: TGCGCCAGCAGTGACCGGGACACCGAAGGGGGCGGGGAGCTGTTTTTT; CDR3 protein: CASSDRDTEGGGELFF
clone size: NA; V gene: TRBV19; D gene: TRBD1; J gene: TRBJ2-3; CDR3 DNA: TGTGCCAGTAGTGCGAGACAGGGGATGAGCACAGATACGCAGTATTTT; CDR3 protein: CASSARQGMSTDTQYF
clone size: NA; V gene: TRBV5-5; D gene: TRBD1; J gene: TRBJ1-1; CDR3 DNA: TGTGCCAGCAGCTTACAAACAGGGGGCACTGAAGCTTTCTTT; CDR3 protein: CASSLQTGGTEAFF
clone size: once; V gene: TRBV7-9; D gene: TRBD1; J gene: TRBJ1-2; CDR3 DNA: TGTGCCACCAGTCAGGGGGTCAGAGGATATGGCTACACCTTC; CDR3 protein: CATSQGVRGYGYTF
clone size: NA; V gene: TRBV18; D gene: NA; J gene: TRBJ2-2; CDR3 DNA: TGTGCCAGCTCACCTGGGGACATTACGAACACCGGGGAGCTGTTTTTT; CDR3 protein: CASSPGDITNTGELFF
clone size: NA; V gene: TRBV12-3/TRBV12-4; D gene: NA; J gene: TRBJ2-1; CDR3 DNA: TGTGCCAGCACCTTAAGCAGACATGAGCAGTTCTTC; CDR3 protein: CASTLSRHEQFF
clone size: NA; V gene: TRBV6-5; D gene: NA; J gene: TRBJ2-7; CDR3 DNA: TGTGCCAGCAACCTAGGACAGATCTACGAGCAGTACTTC; CDR3 protein: CASNLGQIYEQYF
clone size: NA; V gene: TRBV2; D gene: TRBD1; J gene: TRBJ1-2; CDR3 DNA: TGTGCCAGCAGTGAGGGGACAGGGGGCTTTGATGGCTACACCTTC; CDR3 protein: CASSEGTGGFDGYTF
clone size: NA; V gene: TRBV30; D gene: TRBD2; J gene: TRBJ2-1; CDR3 DNA: TGTGCCTGGGAGACTAGCGGGGGTTACAATGAGCAGTTCTTC; CDR3 protein: CAWETSGGYNEQFF
clone size: NA; V gene: TRBV3-1/TRBV3-2; D gene: TRBD2; J gene: TRBJ2-3; CDR3 DNA: TGTGCCAGCAGCCCCAGGAATAGCGGGAGCACAGATACGCAGTATTTT; CDR3 protein: CASSPRNSGSTDTQYF
clone size: NA; V gene: TRBV2; D gene: NA; J gene: TRBJ2-1; CDR3 DNA: TGTGCCAGCACCCCGGAGCCTAGGGGAGGTGTTGAGCAGTTCTTC; CDR3 protein: CASTPEPRGGVEQFF